This TCR beta chain was obtained from a study of read filtering for tumor transcriptome and immune sequencing. Overall study: The cohort had more than 16 men and roughly 13 women aged roughly 40 to 80, mean about 70 years. Roughly 8 patients were R-ISS I, some 15 were R-ISS II, about seven were R-ISS III.

This clonotype was seen only a few times. Since the CDR3 does not end with the conserved phenylalanine or tryptophan, this likely comes from a read error. CDR1 and CDR2 (germline): SGHDN, FVKESK. V was shortened by 5 bases and J by 6 bases, with 19 bases between the two germline ends. The CDR3 runs to 15 residues. Sampling of bone marrow took place during active disease in every patient. Molecular barcoded adaptors covering alpha/delta and beta/gamma chains were used on 400 ng RNA. MiXCR was run by TCRdb on the reads, yielding one entry per CDR3 protein. Among 35,000 to 40,000 distinct CDR3 sequences listed, roughly 13% were seen once.

Sample: a population of CD138-negative cells sorted from bone marrow. The receptor was derived from a donor over 35 with multiple myeloma. The chain couples TRBV14 to TRBJ1-1; D remains unclear. CDR3 sequence (DNA): TGTGCCAGCAGCTCCCGGGGTAATCTCGGCGCTGAAGCTTTCCTT. Translating gives CASSSRGNLGAEAFL.